The source of this T cell receptor (beta chain) is a study of response to subunit inactivated influenza vaccine. MiXCR, run by TCRdb on the RT-PCR reads, gives a single entry per CDR3 protein. The table lists some 800,000 distinct CDR3 sequences, approximately 21% of them singletons. Whole-study findings and limits: The authors put forward the suggestion that each seasonal influenza vaccination may bring in only a limited number of new T cells.

This clonotype has ten or more counts. The antigen remains undetermined. The CDR3 length is 15 residues. The V gene's germline CDR1 is ENHRY and CDR2 SYGVKD. The V gene lost 0 bases and the J gene lost 2 bases, with 11 bases spanning the gap. Sequenced material: PBMCs from blood, taken roughly 5 days after vaccination. This TCR came from a man between 50 and 59 years old who received an inactivated influenza vaccine. This sequence joins TRBV10-3 and TRBJ2-7; D is uncertain. The chain's CDR3 is CAISESFSQAYEQYF. CDR3 DNA: TGTGCCATCAGTGAGTCGTTCAGCCAAGCCTACGAGCAGTACTTC.